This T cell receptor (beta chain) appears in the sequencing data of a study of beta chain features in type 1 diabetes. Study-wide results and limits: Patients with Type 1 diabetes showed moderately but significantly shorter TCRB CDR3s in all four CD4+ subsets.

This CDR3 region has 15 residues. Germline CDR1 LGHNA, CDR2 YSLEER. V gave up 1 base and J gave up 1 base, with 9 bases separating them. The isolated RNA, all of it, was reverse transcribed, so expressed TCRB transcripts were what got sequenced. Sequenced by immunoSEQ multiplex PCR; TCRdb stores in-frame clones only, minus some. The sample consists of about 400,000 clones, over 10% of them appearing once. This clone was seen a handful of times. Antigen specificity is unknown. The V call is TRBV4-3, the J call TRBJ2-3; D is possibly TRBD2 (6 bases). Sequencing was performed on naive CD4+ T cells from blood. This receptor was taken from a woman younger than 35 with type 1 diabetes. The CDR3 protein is CASSQVSGGTDTQYF. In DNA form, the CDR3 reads TGCGCCAGCAGCCAAGTCTCGGGGGGCACAGATACGCAGTATTTT.